Sequencing of this T cell receptor (beta chain) was carried out in a study of cytomegalovirus exposure and HLA in healthy donors. Whole-study results and caveats: Several of the most significant clusters were apparently associated with common viral pathogens in a later analysis. Researchers reported from a later analysis that most CMV-associated TCR beta chains appeared HLA-restricted. TCR beta V- and J-gene trimming, according to a later analysis, was linked to a missense DCLRE1C variant.

PCR was performed using 60 Vbeta and 13 Jbeta primers. Repertoires were generated with immunoSEQ multiplex PCR, while TCRdb's copy carries only in-frame clones and drops some. The sample lists some 120,000 clones, about 68% seen once, with approximately 3.8% in the top ten. A word on this clone: Its antigen is not identified.

The germline V gene encodes CDR1 SQVTM and CDR2 ANQGSEA. V lost 3 bases to trimming and J lost 2 bases, with 11 bases between them. CDR3 length: 13 residues. The source of this sequence is a man aged 40-49 years in good health and CMV-seropositive. The sample taken for sequencing was PBMCs. This chain connects TRBV29-1 to TRBJ2-7; D gene uncertain. The CDR3 sequence is CSVEAEAPYEQYF. The DNA of the CDR3 is TGCAGCGTTGAGGCAGAGGCCCCCTACGAGCAGTACTTC.